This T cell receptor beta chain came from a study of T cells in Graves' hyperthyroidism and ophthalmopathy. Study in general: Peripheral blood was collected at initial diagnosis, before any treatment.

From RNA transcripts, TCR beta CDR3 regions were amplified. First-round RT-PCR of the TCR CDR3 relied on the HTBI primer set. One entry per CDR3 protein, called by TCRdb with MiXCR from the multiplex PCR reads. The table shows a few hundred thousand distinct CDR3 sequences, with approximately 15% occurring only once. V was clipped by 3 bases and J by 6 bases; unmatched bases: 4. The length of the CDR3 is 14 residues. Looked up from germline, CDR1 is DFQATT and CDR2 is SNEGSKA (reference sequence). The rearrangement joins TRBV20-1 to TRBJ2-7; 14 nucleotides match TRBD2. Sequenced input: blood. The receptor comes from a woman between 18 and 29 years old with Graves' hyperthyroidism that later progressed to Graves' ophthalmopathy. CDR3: CSARTSGRAPEQYF. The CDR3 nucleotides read TGCAGTGCTAGGACTAGCGGGAGGGCCCCCGAGCAGTACTTC.